This is a list of T cell receptor beta chains from one sample in a study of monozygotic twins with cystic fibrosis. Here immunoSEQ multiplex PCR was the method, and the copy in TCRdb shows in-frame clones only, minus some. The sample lists just over 35,000 clones, about 90% occurring once. Sequenced sample: blood. Every receptor here comes from a boy aged 2 to 9 with cystic fibrosis. Both conserved end residues are part of each CDR3. The D gene is left open where the match is weak. For some rows the clone size is stated as once, few or many, or as a class when expanded; others skip it.

V gene	D gene	clone size	J gene	CDR3 DNA	CDR3 protein
TRBV4-3	TRBD1	.	TRBJ1-2	TGCGCCAGCAGCCAAGTTACAGGGGGCGCGGGGGGCTACACCTTC	CASSQVTGGAGGYTF
TRBV27	.	.	TRBJ2-1	TGTGCCAGCAGTTTATTCGGCCAGGGAGGTATGGGGCTAAATGAGCAGTTCTTC	CASSLFGQGGMGLNEQFF
TRBV2	.	.	TRBJ1-4	TGTGCCAGCAGGGAGCTTGGGCTTAATGAAAAACTGTTTTTT	CASRELGLNEKLFF
TRBV6-7	TRBD1	.	TRBJ1-4	TGTGCCAGCAGTTACTGCCGGGACAGGGGGTTAGGCGAAAAACTGTTTTTT	CASSYCRDRGLGEKLFF
TRBV5-1	.	.	TRBJ2-3	TGCGCCAGCAGCCCCGGCACAGGAAGTATCACAGATACGCAGTATTTT	CASSPGTGSITDTQYF
TRBV10-3	TRBD2	once	TRBJ2-2	TGTGCCATCAGTCCCAGCGGGGAGAACACCGGGGAGCTGTTTTTT	CAISPSGENTGELFF
TRBV4-3	.	.	TRBJ1-2	TGCGCCAGCAGCCAAGATAGGGCCAACAAAGCCAATGGCTACACCTTC	CASSQDRANKANGYTF
TRBV13	TRBD2	.	TRBJ2-1	TGTGCCAGCAGCCCTGGACTCCGGGTGGGCGGGAGCCAGTTCGATGAGCAGTTCTTC	CASSPGLRVGGSQFDEQFF
TRBV10-2	.	.	TRBJ1-4	TGCGCCAGCAGATGGAGGCCTAATGAAAAACTGTTTTTT	CASRWRPNEKLFF
TRBV7-2	TRBD2	.	TRBJ2-7	TGTGCCAGCAGCTTAGACCGGGACTACACTTACGAGCAGTACTTC	CASSLDRDYTYEQYF
TRBV18	.	.	TRBJ1-1	TGTGCCAGCTCACCACCGGGTGGTAACGCTTTCTTT	CASSPPGGNAFF
TRBV5-1	TRBD1	once	TRBJ1-2	TGCGCCAGCAGCCCGGGACAGGGGTGGGGCTACACCTTC	CASSPGQGWGYTF
TRBV6-5	.	once	TRBJ1-3	TGTGCCAGCAGTTACGGGGGGTTTTTTGCTGGAAACACCATATATTTT	CASSYGGFFAGNTIYF
TRBV15	.	.	TRBJ2-7	TGTGCCACCAGTCAGTTTTACGAGCAGTACTTC	CATSQFYEQYF
TRBV11-2	.	.	TRBJ1-6	TGTGCCAGCAGCTTAGATCGGGCTGCACCCCTCCACTTT	CASSLDRAAPLHF
TRBV27	.	few	TRBJ2-7	TGTGCCAGCAGTTCTTCCCCCAGAGGAGGCTACGAGCAGTACTTC	CASSSSPRGGYEQYF
TRBV19	TRBD2	.	TRBJ2-3	TGTGCCAGCCAGGCGACTAGCGGGGGACCAGATACGCAGTATTTT	CASQATSGGPDTQYF
TRBV29-1	TRBD1	once	TRBJ1-5	TGCAGCGCCGGACAGGGGGCGAATCAGCCCCAGCATTTT	CSAGQGANQPQHF
TRBV4-1	.	.	TRBJ1-5	TGCGCCAGCAGCCAAGATCTTTCCGGTAATCGGCCCCAGCATTTT	CASSQDLSGNRPQHF
TRBV7-6	.	.	TRBJ1-6	TGTGCCAGCAGCTTGGAAAATGGGGGTAGTTCACCCCTCCACTTT	CASSLENGGSSPLHF
TRBV6-5	TRBD1	few	TRBJ1-6	TGTGCCAGCAGTACAGGGGGCGATTCACCCCTCCACTTT	CASSTGGDSPLHF
TRBV19	.	.	TRBJ2-2	TGTGCCAGTAGTTCGGGACAAACGTCGAACACCGGGGAGCTGTTTTTT	CASSSGQTSNTGELFF